The TCR beta chain described here comes from a study of blood T cells in healthy people across ages (dated by TCRdb to 2013 to 2016). Study-wide context: In model experiments, template switching captured about one uniquely barcoded TCR beta cDNA molecule for every two T cells. Age-related changes in TCR beta repertoire diversity were measured in the study by deep sequencing normalized with unique cDNA molecular identifiers. The donors were divided into four age groups: young (average approximately 16 years), middle-aged (approximately 39), aged (under 70) and long-lived (about 84). To avoid experimental bias, donors of different ages were spread randomly across the sequencing lanes. The study analyzed two additional independent replicas of 1 million unique cDNA reads from the same blood draw for two donors, one aged 18 to 29 and one aged 80 or older. The study at large found these results: Observed TCR beta diversity per million T cells fell roughly linearly with age, and a significant reduction was already apparent by age around 36. Compared with the aged group, the long-lived group had more naive CD4+ T cells, fewer expanded clones and increased TCR diversity, a pattern suggesting age selection. Because donor CMV infection status was unknown, age-related changes in expanded clonotypes were potentially confounded. Because profiling used bulk unsorted PBMCs, naive and antigen-experienced compartments could not be compared conclusively. There was a strong correlation between observed TCR beta diversity and the percentage of naive T cells measured by flow cytometry. Estimates of total diversity based on one million sequenced T cells were considered lower bounds and underestimates.

The roughly 39 donors, aged about 6 to 95 years, were systemically healthy Caucasian individuals from Russia. Each donor gave about 9.2 milliliters of peripheral blood, drawn into EDTA-treated Vacutainer tubes. Ficoll-Paque density-gradient centrifugation was used to isolate PBMCs, with at least 7 million per sample. Total RNA, at least 5 micrograms per sample, was extracted from PBMCs with Trizol reagent. For every donor, flow cytometry on a PBMC aliquot measured the percentage of naive CD45RAhigh/CD27high T cells. Between the V and J ends, shortened by 8 bases and 4 bases respectively, the junction contains 14 bases. The CDR3 measures 14 amino acids from cysteine to phenylalanine. Only the CDR3 portion is preserved as DNA: 42 bases, with reading frame beginning at the first base. As to this clonotype: Its antigen specificity is not known. It has no much larger one-base neighbor in the sample; base qualities were not kept.

Library method: 5' RACE. Sequencer: Illumina HiSeq 2500. A second roughly 6 to 12 cycle PCR used a sample-barcoded 5' primer and a J-beta primer mix. Each TCR beta cDNA molecule received a unique molecular identifier from a template-switch 5' adaptor carrying 12 random nucleotides. At least 2.5 million CDR3-containing paired-end reads were obtained from each sample. First-strand cDNA was synthesized from all RNA with the Mint cDNA synthesis kit, primed by a TRBC-specific oligonucleotide. After uracil-DNA glycosylase treatment, a first 18-cycle PCR used universal primers M1SS and BC2_uni_R on all cDNA. Turning to the authors' computational methods: Normalization of each sample was performed by random selection of 1 million high-quality reads, each carrying a distinct molecular identifier. Instead of being binned into consensus sequences, reads with shared molecular identifiers were discarded. MiTCR, run with a Q25 quality threshold and the strictest error-elimination algorithm, handled CDR3 identification, clonotype clustering and error correction. A nonparametric unseen species model with Euler transformation was used to estimate lower-bound total TCR beta diversity. Starting from the raw public reads, TCRdb applied fastp trimming at Q25, assembled clones with MiXCR and retained in-frame beta chains. Each CDR3 protein appears once, grouped with its most common genes and DNA. In this record, the V and J calls reflect TCRdb's handling and not the investigators' own analysis. Here the sample has roughly 1,500,000 distinct CDR3 sequences; about 40% occur a single time. The ten largest clones capture roughly 8.2% of the sample.

The chain joins TRBV12-3 or TRBV12-4 to TRBJ2-2; the D gene is possibly TRBD2, with 5 bases matching. This TCR was recovered from a young woman in good health. Source material: blood. CDR3 sequence: CASGEGRVTGELFF. At the DNA level, the sequence is TGTGCCAGCGGGGAAGGGCGGGTCACCGGGGAGCTGTTTTTT.